One sample yielded the 25 T cell receptor beta chains listed below, sequenced in a study of spatial heterogeneity in lung cancer. Time point here: sample taken at primary tumor resection. From tumor, nontumor lung or frozen PBMC, whole RNA was taken unsorted for sequencing. Each CDR3 protein is one row after TCRdb ran MiXCR on the 5' RACE reads. The sample records 8,500 to 13,000 distinct CDR3 sequences, 7% to 9.5% being singletons. The specimen was PBMCs, collected at surgery. The receptor set was obtained from a male donor with early-stage non-small cell lung cancer.

There are many counts of this clonotype. J is TRBJ1-1 and V is TRBV5-1; 8 bases align to TRBD1. The CDR3 is 15 amino acids. Trimming cost V 3 bases and J 0 bases; bases outside gene matches: 4. Germline CDR1 is SGHRS and CDR2 is YFSETQ. This chain's CDR3 is CASSSGQGMNTEAFF. CDR3 nucleotides: TGCGCCAGCAGCTCTGGACAGGGCATGAACACTGAAGCTTTCTTT.

This clonotype has only a few counts. A clone one base away is much larger, so this may be a read error. A read error is likely, as this CDR3 ends without the conserved phenylalanine or tryptophan. The chain joins TRBV7-9 to TRBJ2-3; TRBD1 is a possible D gene (6 bases). Germline V CDR1 and CDR2: SEHNR, FQNEAQ (reference sequence). The CDR3 has 14 amino acids. V was cut by 6 bases and J by 0 bases, with 10 bases left in between. The CDR3 region is CASSRGQSTDTQYS. The CDR3 bases are TGTGCCAGCAGTCGCGGACAGAGCACAGATACGCAGTATTCT.

A few counts support this clonotype. The CDR3 coding sequence is TGTGCCAGCAGCGTTGATCCGACAGGGTCAAACATTCAGTACTTC. This codes for CASSVDPTGSNIQYF. The rearrangement links TRBV9 to TRBJ2-4, with 7 bases fitting TRBD1. The CDR3 is 15 amino acids. The V gene's germline CDR1 is SGDLS and CDR2 YYNGEE. Trimming took 2 bases from V and 6 from J; bases not matched to a gene: 8.

In this sample, this clonotype turned up many times. The chain uses TRBV23-1 and TRBJ2-2; D unclear. TRBV23-1 is an ORF for which the function is uncertain. Deletions cut 2 bases from V and 9 bases from J, with 7 bases between. The CDR3 spans 12 residues. The CDR3: CASSQRLRELFF. The CDR3, as DNA: TGCGCCAGCAGTCAACGCCTCCGGGAGCTGTTTTTT.

This clonotype was picked up many times. J is TRBJ2-1 and V is TRBV19, with D tentatively TRBD2 (6 bases). Per germline, CDR1 LNHDA and CDR2 SQIVND (reference sequence). V gave up 6 bases and J gave up 8 bases, with 29 bases separating them. The CDR3 covers 18 residues. CDR3 region: CASSYQPPVGGYDDEQFF. The CDR3 DNA reads TGTGCCAGTAGCTACCAACCCCCGGTAGGAGGGTATGACGATGAGCAGTTCTTC.

CDR3 sequence (DNA): TGTGCCACCAGTGATTCCCCAGGACTAGCTGACAACCCATGGACCCAGTACTTC. This encodes CATSDSPGLADNPWTQYF. V and J are TRBV24-1 and TRBJ2-5; 8 bases line up with TRBD2. The CDR3 covers 18 residues. The ends lost 2 bases at V and 7 bases at J; junction bases unmatched: 17. Germline lookup yields CDR1 KGHDR and CDR2 SFDVKD.

In its sample, this clonotype is medium-sized. This chain connects TRBV2 to TRBJ2-1; 8 bases line up with TRBD2. CDR3 length: 14 residues. Germline loops: CDR1 SNHLY, CDR2 FYNNEI. J was trimmed by 6 bases and V by 7 bases; bases with no gene match: 8. The CDR3 protein is CASIRRGGTNEQFF. CDR3 DNA: TGTGCCAGCATTCGACGGGGGGGAACCAATGAGCAGTTCTTC.

This clonotype qualifies as medium-sized. The chain recombines TRBV24-1 with TRBJ1-2; D may be TRBD1 (5 bases). Trimming removed 6 bases at V and 4 bases at J, with 14 bases between. CDR3 length equals 14 residues. CDR1 is KGHDR and CDR2 is SFDVKD in the germline V gene. The CDR3 bases are TGTGCCACCAGTCAGGGTTCAGGAGTCTATGGCTACACCTTC. Translating it yields CATSQGSGVYGYTF.

This clonotype appeared many times. The V and J genes are TRBV5-5 and TRBJ1-1, with 11 bases fitting TRBD1. Looked up from germline, CDR1 is SGHKS and CDR2 is YYEKEE (reference sequence). This CDR3 has 15 amino acids. Unmatched junction bases numbered 6, after V lost 5 bases and J lost 3 bases. The CDR3 loop is CASSGQGARHTEAFF. CDR3 nucleotides: TGTGCCAGCAGTGGACAGGGGGCTCGGCACACTGAAGCTTTCTTT.

By frequency in the sample, this clonotype is medium-sized. V and J are TRBV3-1 and TRBJ2-7, with 8 bases matching TRBD1. This CDR3 spans 15 amino acids. Germline V CDR1 and CDR2: LGHDT, YNNKEL (reference sequence). V was pared by 4 bases and J by 3 bases, with 8 bases of the junction left unmatched. The CDR3 DNA is TGTGCCAGCAGCCCTGGACAGGGAAATGTCTACGAGCAGTACTTC. This sequence encodes CASSPGQGNVYEQYF.

This clonotype occurred many times. The CDR3 DNA follows: TGTGCCAGCAGTTCCCCCGGCAGGGGGAAAGATGAAGCTTTCTTT. Encoded protein: CASSSPGRGKDEAFF. The chain carries TRBV6-2 or TRBV6-3 and TRBJ1-1; 7 nucleotides line up with TRBD1. The germline V gene encodes CDR1 MNHEY and CDR2 SVGEGT. There are 15 residues in the CDR3. V was clipped by 4 bases and J by 7 bases; unmatched bases: 12.

This clonotype occurred many times. This rearrangement joins TRBV5-1 to TRBJ2-7, with 7 bases aligning to TRBD2. The CDR3 contains 13 residues. V lost 0 bases, J lost 9 bases, and 6 bases stayed unmatched. Per the germline V gene, CDR1 is SGHRS and CDR2 is YFSETQ. The CDR3 DNA is TGCGCCAGCAGCTTGGCCGGGTCTAGCGGGCAGTACTTC. Its protein product is CASSLAGSSGQYF.

This clonotype is judged medium-sized. The rearrangement links TRBV7-9 to TRBJ1-2; D is undetermined. V shed 5 bases and J shed 4 bases, with 17 bases lying between them. The CDR3 covers 15 residues. Germline-derived CDR1 and CDR2 are SEHNR and FQNEAQ (reference sequence). CDR3 sequence reads: CASSPNVRGFYGYTF. The CDR3 DNA follows: TGTGCCAGCAGCCCGAACGTTCGGGGATTCTATGGCTACACCTTC.

The table lists this clonotype with a few counts. This chain connects TRBV13 to TRBJ1-3, with D hard to call. The CDR3 spans 16 residues. Per the germline V gene, CDR1 is PRHDT and CDR2 is FYEKMQ (reference sequence). Deletions cut 5 bases from V and 0 bases from J, with 14 bases between. The CDR3 DNA is TGTGCCAGCAGCCGAGGGTACCGAAGCTCTGGAAACACCATATATTTT. Its protein product is CASSRGYRSSGNTIYF.

This clonotype was seen repeatedly, ten times or more. V and J are TRBV3-1 and TRBJ2-6, with 8 bases matching TRBD1. Germline V gene lookup returns CDR1 LGHDT and CDR2 YNNKEL (reference sequence). The CDR3 contains 17 residues. J was trimmed by 4 bases and V by 2 bases; bases with no gene match: 7. CDR3 sequence (DNA): TGTGCCAGCAGCCAACTTCAGGGGGCGAAAGGGGCCAACGTCCTGACTTTC. Translating gives CASSQLQGAKGANVLTF.

By its share, this clonotype is medium-sized. The J gene is TRBJ2-7, the V gene TRBV7-9; D may be TRBD1 (5 bases). The CDR3 has 12 residues. The V and J ends lost 3 bases and 7 bases respectively, with 10 bases between them. CDR1 is SEHNR, CDR2 FQNEAQ, per germline (reference sequence). The CDR3 loop reads CASSFGRVEQYF. CDR3 sequence (DNA): TGTGCCAGCAGCTTTGGCAGGGTGGAGCAGTACTTC.

This clonotype was detected ten times or more. This chain links TRBV12-3 or TRBV12-4 with TRBJ2-1; either TRBD1 or TRBD2 may fit D (5 bases each). The CDR3 sequence is 16 residues long. V was trimmed by 8 bases and J by 4 bases, leaving 21 bases between them. CDR3: CASLGRSTTNYNEQFF. CDR3 DNA: TGTGCCAGCCTGGGACGTTCGACAACCAATTACAATGAGCAGTTCTTC.

The CDR3 is CASHRGLDTQYF. CDR3 nucleotides: TGTGCCTCTCACCGGGGATTAGATACGCAGTATTTT. The chain joins TRBV5-5 to TRBJ2-3, with D possibly matching TRBD2 (5 bases). Trimming cost V 10 bases and J 5 bases, with 14 bases left between them. The germline CDR1 and CDR2 sequences are SGHKS and YYEKEE (reference sequence). This CDR3 is 12 amino acids long.

By proportion, this clonotype is medium-sized. The chain has TRBV6-5 and TRBJ1-5; 8 bases are shared with TRBD1. Germline CDR1 MNHEY, CDR2 SVGAGI. The length of the CDR3 is 15 residues. Trimming removed 5 bases from V and 6 bases from J; junction bases left unmatched: 9. CDR3 in amino acids: CASSTGTGSGQPQHF. CDR3 sequence (DNA): TGTGCCAGCAGTACGGGGACAGGCAGCGGTCAGCCCCAGCATTTT.

In its sample, this clonotype was seen many times. The CDR3 sequence: CASSPVGRAGTDTQYF. CDR3 coding DNA: TGTGCCAGCAGCCCCGTCGGGCGGGCGGGCACAGATACGCAGTATTTT. V and J are TRBV7-2 and TRBJ2-3; D possibly corresponds to TRBD2 (5 bases). The CDR3 length is 16 residues. CDR1 is SGHTA, CDR2 FQGNSA, per germline. The V and J ends lost 5 bases and 1 base respectively, with 16 bases between them. Filled out from reference TRBV7-2 and TRBJ2-3, the complete variable domain reads GAGVSQSPSNKVTEKGKDVELRCDPISGHTALYWYRQSLGQGLEFLIYFQGNSAPDKSGLPSDRFSAERTGGSVSTLTIQRTQQEDSAVYLCASSPVGRAGTDTQYFGPGTRLTVL.

This clonotype occurred many times. The chain links TRBV6-1 to TRBJ1-1; D is unresolved. V dropped 4 bases and J dropped 8 bases, with 8 bases sitting between them. The CDR3 runs to 11 residues. The germline V gene has CDR1 MNHNS and CDR2 SASEGT. The DNA for the CDR3 is TGTGCCAGCAGTGTGAAGGAAGAAGCTTTCTTT. Its translation is CASSVKEEAFF.

This clonotype turned up a few times. The gene calls are TRBV28 and TRBJ2-5; TRBD2 aligns across 8 bases. V was pared by 8 bases and J by 0 bases, with 8 bases of the junction left unmatched. The germline V gene has CDR1 MDHEN and CDR2 SYDVKM. This CDR3 is 15 amino acids long. The CDR3 reads CASSAGVTYQETQYF. The DNA of the CDR3 is TGTGCCAGCTCAGCGGGGGTTACGTACCAAGAGACCCAGTACTTC.

The V call is TRBV18, the J call TRBJ1-1, with D hard to call. The ends were cut back, 4 bases at V and 1 base at J, with 10 bases in the middle. Germline CDR1 is KGHSH and CDR2 is LQKENI. The CDR3 covers 14 residues. CDR3 in DNA: TGTGCCAGCTCACTGGTTGGGAAGAACACTGAAGCTTTCTTT. This codes for CASSLVGKNTEAFF.

This clonotype showed up many times. CDR3: CSARGLLGILMNTEAFF. DNA of the CDR3: TGCAGTGCTAGAGGGCTCCTGGGAATATTAATGAACACTGAAGCTTTCTTT. The genes are TRBV20-1 and TRBJ1-1; D call uncertain. V was pared by 1 base and J by 0 bases, with 18 bases between. The CDR3 sequence is 17 residues long. Germline loops: CDR1 DFQATT, CDR2 SNEGSKA (reference sequence).

Ten or more counts support this clonotype. V usage is TRBV7-8 and J usage is TRBJ2-1; 8 bases fit TRBD2. CDR1 SGHVS and CDR2 FQNEAQ come from the germline V gene. Unmatched junction bases numbered 4, after V lost 3 bases and J lost 3 bases. The CDR3 extends over 15 amino acids. The CDR3 loop reads CASSFLAGYYNEQFF. The CDR3, as DNA: TGTGCCAGCAGCTTTCTAGCGGGTTACTACAATGAGCAGTTCTTC.